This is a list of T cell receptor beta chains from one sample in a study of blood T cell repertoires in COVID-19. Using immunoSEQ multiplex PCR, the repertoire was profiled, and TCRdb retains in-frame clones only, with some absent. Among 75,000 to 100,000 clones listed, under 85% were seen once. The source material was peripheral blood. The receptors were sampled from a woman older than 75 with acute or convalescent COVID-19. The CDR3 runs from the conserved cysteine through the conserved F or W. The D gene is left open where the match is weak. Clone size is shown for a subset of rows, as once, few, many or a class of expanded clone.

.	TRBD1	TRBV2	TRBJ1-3	TGTGCCAGCACGGGACAGGGTGTGGGGACCATATATTTT	CASTGQGVGTIYF
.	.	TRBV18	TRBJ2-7	TGTGCCAGCTCACCGAGACTGCGGGCCTACGAGCAGTACTTC	CASSPRLRAYEQYF
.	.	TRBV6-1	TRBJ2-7	TGTGCCAGCAGTGAGCAGACAGGCACCGGGGAGCAGTACTTC	CASSEQTGTGEQYF
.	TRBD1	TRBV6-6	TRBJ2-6	TGTGCCAGCAGTTACGAACAGGGGTCTGGGGCCAACGTCCTGACTTTC	CASSYEQGSGANVLTF
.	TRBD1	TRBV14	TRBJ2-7	TGTGCCAGCAGCCTAACTCTTGGACAGGGGACCGAGCAGTACTTC	CASSLTLGQGTEQYF
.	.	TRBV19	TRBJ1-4	TGTGCCAGCCTAGAGCGCGCAACTAATGAAAAACTGTTTTTT	CASLERATNEKLFF
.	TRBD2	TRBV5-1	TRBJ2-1	TGCGCCAGCAGCTTGGACGGACTAGCGTCCTACAATGAGCAGTTCTTC	CASSLDGLASYNEQFF
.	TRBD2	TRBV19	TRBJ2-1	TGTGCCAGTAGTATGCCTCAGCGGGGCAATGAGCAGTTCTTC	CASSMPQRGNEQFF
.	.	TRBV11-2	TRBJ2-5	TGTGCCAGCAGCTTAGATCCTCGGACCCACCGGGGGACCCAGTACTTC	CASSLDPRTHRGTQYF
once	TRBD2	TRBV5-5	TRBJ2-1	TGTGCCAGCACCTCCCGAGGGGAGGGCAATGAGCAGTTCTTC	CASTSRGEGNEQFF
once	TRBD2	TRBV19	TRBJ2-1	TGTGCCAGTAGGAGACTAGCGGGAGCCCAGGGTGAGCAGTTCTTC	CASRRLAGAQGEQFF
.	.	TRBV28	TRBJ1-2	TGTGCCAGCAGTTTGAGGACAGCTCACTATGGCTACACCTTC	CASSLRTAHYGYTF
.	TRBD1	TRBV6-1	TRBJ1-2	TGTGCCAGCAGTGAAGAGGACAGGGCTACTAACTATGGCTACACCTTC	CASSEEDRATNYGYTF
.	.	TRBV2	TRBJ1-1	TGTGCCAGCAGTGAAGATGTAGCCATGAACACTGAAGCTTTCTTT	CASSEDVAMNTEAFF
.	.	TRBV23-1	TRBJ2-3	TGCGCCAGCAGTCAATCAATGTCTAGATCGGCTGATACGCAGTATTTT	CASSQSMSRSADTQYF
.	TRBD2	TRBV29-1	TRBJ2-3	TGCAGCGTGTTACTAGCGGGCACAGATACGCAGTATTTT	CSVLLAGTDTQYF
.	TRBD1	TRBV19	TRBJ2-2	TGTGCCAGTAGTATACCCCCATGGGGACAGGGCACCGGGGAGCTGTTTTTT	CASSIPPWGQGTGELFF
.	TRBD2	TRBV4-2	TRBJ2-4	TGTGCCAGCAGCCAGGGTGGACTAGCGGGAGACAAAAACATTCAGTACTTC	CASSQGGLAGDKNIQYF
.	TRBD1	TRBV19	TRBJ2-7	TGTGCCAGTAGTAGATCCGGGACAGGTACAATAAGGACCTACGAGCAGTACTTC	CASSRSGTGTIRTYEQYF
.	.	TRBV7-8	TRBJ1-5	TGTGCCAGCACCGCTGTACTCGCTCAGCCCCAGCATTTT	CASTAVLAQPQHF
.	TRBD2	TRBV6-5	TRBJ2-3	TGTGCCAGCCAACAGCGGGAGAGGGACACAGATACGCAGTATTTT	CASQQRERDTDTQYF
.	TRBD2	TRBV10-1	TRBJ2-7	TGCGCCAGCAGCCCCCTCCCACTAGCGTCCGAGCAGTACTTC	CASSPLPLASEQYF
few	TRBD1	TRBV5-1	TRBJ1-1	TGCGCCAGCAGCTGGGGACAGGAGAACACTGAAGCTTTCTTT	CASSWGQENTEAFF
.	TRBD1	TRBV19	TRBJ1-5	TGTGCCAGTAGAGTGGACAGGGGCGGTAATCAGCCCCAGCATTTT	CASRVDRGGNQPQHF